A selection of T cell receptor beta chains follows, all from one sample in a study of blood T cells in healthy people across ages. TCRdb recomputed calls from the 5' RACE reads with MiXCR, one row per CDR3 protein. This table holds some 1.8 million distinct CDR3 sequences, 35% to 50% found once. The material sequenced was blood. Receptor source: a human donor in good health. Both conserved end residues are part of each CDR3. Fields, in order: V gene, J gene, CDR3 protein.

>TRBV12-3/TRBV12-4|TRBJ1-6
CASSQSTGDNSPLHF
>TRBV25-1|TRBJ1-2
CASSNSQGPYDYTF
>TRBV2|TRBJ2-1
CASSDLPEQFF
>TRBV7-3|TRBJ1-2
CASSLRHLGPNTLYGYTF
>TRBV4-2|TRBJ2-7
CASSMGLAATYEQYF
>TRBV20-1|TRBJ2-1
CSARTVVSSYNEQFF
>TRBV10-3|TRBJ2-7
CAIMLQGAGDEQYF
>TRBV20-1|TRBJ2-3
CSARTGGDTQYF
>TRBV15|TRBJ2-5
CATSRLHIGLQETQYF
>TRBV4-3|TRBJ2-7
CASSQERGFEQYF
>TRBV6-2/TRBV6-3|TRBJ2-1
CANTKDWEYNEQFF
>TRBV7-9|TRBJ1-2
CASSLEEAGSYGYTF
>TRBV20-1|TRBJ2-1
CSARDRGNYNEQFF
>TRBV27|TRBJ2-7
CASRGSGQGAPGQYF
>TRBV7-9|TRBJ1-4
CALQADNEKLFF
>TRBV7-9|TRBJ1-2
CSSSSTGTGGYGYTF
>TRBV12-3/TRBV12-4|TRBJ2-5
CASSLAGGPGETQYF
>TRBV29-1|TRBJ1-5
CSVIFGGNQPQHF
>TRBV29-1|TRBJ2-1
CSATGGAVHEQFF
>TRBV7-9|TRBJ1-1
CASSLGWDRKGTSIARTEAFF
>TRBV6-6|TRBJ2-7
CASSYSTDSNFYEQYF
>TRBV6-2/TRBV6-3|.
CASSRWQETQYF
>TRBV28|TRBJ2-3
CASSFVRFFSTDTQYF
>TRBV7-9|TRBJ1-4
CASSPTDSIHEKLFF
>TRBV29-1|TRBJ1-2
CSVGFAGYTF
>TRBV20-1|TRBJ1-1
CSASYPLAFF
>TRBV7-2|TRBJ2-6
CASSRQVSGANVLTF
>TRBV27|TRBJ1-2
CASSSFGNYGYTF
>TRBV5-1|TRBJ1-2
CASSTLPDIVSYGYTF
>TRBV6-5|TRBJ2-2
CASSGELFF
>TRBV6-5|TRBJ1-2
CVSSYFRGEWDYGYTF
>TRBV6-5|TRBJ1-2
CASSYGGGVSYGYTF
>TRBV6-6|TRBJ1-1
CASSMTGPNTEAFF
>TRBV7-2|TRBJ2-1
CASSFNSERFF
>TRBV7-3|TRBJ2-1
CAGSRTGNSHNEQFF
>TRBV29-1|TRBJ2-7
CSVVPTGSYEQYF
>TRBV2|TRBJ1-4
CASSLGSRNEKLFF
>TRBV7-2|.
CASSRVSWETQYF
>TRBV20-1|TRBJ2-7
CSASASGDSYEQYF
>TRBV7-8|TRBJ2-4
CASSSLQGANVNIQYF
>TRBV9|TRBJ2-6
CASSAGDGWSGANVLTF
>TRBV21-1|TRBJ2-5
CASSARPNQETQYF
>TRBV6-6|TRBJ2-3
CASSYAGAHIDTQYF
>TRBV12-3/TRBV12-4|TRBJ2-1
CAGSLDNEQFF
>TRBV9|TRBJ2-6
CASSKTGQPYEALTF
>TRBV25-1|TRBJ1-2
CASSEYWFDSGYTF
>TRBV7-2|TRBJ2-7
CASSLVGAASYEQYF
>TRBV2|TRBJ1-2
CASSRVESGYTF
>TRBV7-9|TRBJ2-1
CASSLRGLAGGQYNEQFF
>TRBV20-1|TRBJ2-7
CSAKDARTGEQYF
>TRBV15|TRBJ2-1
CATSGRLAGNEQFF